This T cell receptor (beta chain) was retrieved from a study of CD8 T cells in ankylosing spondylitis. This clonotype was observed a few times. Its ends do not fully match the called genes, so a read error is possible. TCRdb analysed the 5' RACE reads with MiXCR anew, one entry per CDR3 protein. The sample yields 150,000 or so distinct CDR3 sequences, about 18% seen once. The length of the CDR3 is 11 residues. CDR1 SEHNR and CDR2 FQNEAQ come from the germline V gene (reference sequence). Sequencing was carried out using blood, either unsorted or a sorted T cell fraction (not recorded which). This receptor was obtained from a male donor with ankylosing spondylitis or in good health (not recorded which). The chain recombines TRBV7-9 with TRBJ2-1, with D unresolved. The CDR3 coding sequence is TGTGCCAGCAGCCGCTACTATGAGCAGTTCTTC. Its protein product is CASSRYYEQFF.